This entry lists 2 T cell receptor beta chains sequenced from one sample in a study of spatial heterogeneity in lung cancer. Time point given: sample taken at primary tumor resection. Whole RNA, which was extracted from tumor, nontumor lung tissue or frozen PBMC, was sequenced without any cell sorting. TCRdb processed the 5' RACE reads anew with MiXCR; each CDR3 protein has one entry. Of roughly 4,200 distinct CDR3 sequences listed, roughly a tenth are singletons. Source: PBMCs, taken at surgery. Receptors were obtained from a male donor with early-stage non-small cell lung cancer.

This clonotype was seen ten or more times. V usage is TRBV11-2 and J usage is TRBJ2-2; D possibly corresponds to TRBD2 (5 bases). Deletions cut 8 bases from V and 0 bases from J, with 13 bases between. The CDR3 is made up of 15 amino acids. Germline values: CDR1 SGHAT, CDR2 FQNNGV. The CDR3 here is CASSLTGANTGELFF. Here the CDR3 DNA reads TGTGCCAGCTCACTTACCGGGGCGAACACCGGGGAGCTGTTTTTT.

This chain uses TRBV6-5 with TRBJ2-7; 11 nucleotides match TRBD1. The V and J ends lost 7 bases and 3 bases, in that order; junction bases with no gene match: 8. This CDR3 has 15 residues. Germline values: CDR1 MNHEY, CDR2 SVGAGI. CDR3 loop: CASKGGQGAFYEQYF. The CDR3 DNA reads TGTGCCAGCAAGGGCGGACAGGGGGCTTTCTACGAGCAGTACTTC.